This TCR beta chain was identified during a study of OX40 agonist ivuxolimab in advanced cancers. The overall study: Dose-escalation subjects each had hepatocellular carcinoma, melanoma, renal cell or head and neck cancer.

The data were produced by immunoSEQ multiplex PCR, yet TCRdb's version contains in-frame clones alone and is incomplete. The sample lists some 38,000 clones, roughly 87% occurring once. It was autoimmune disease history or systemic immunosuppression that excluded patients. Per germline, CDR1 SGHDT and CDR2 YYEEEE. V lost 0 bases and J 0 bases, leaving 12 bases between the germline ends. This CDR3 has 17 residues. The sample consisted of CD4+ or CD8+ T cells sorted from blood, taken in a trial of the OX40 agonist ivuxolimab. The chain uses TRBV5-6 and TRBJ2-2; a weak D match, TRBD1 (6 bases). The TCR comes from an adult with an advanced solid tumor such as melanoma, head and neck, liver or kidney cancer. DNA for the CDR3: TGTGCCAGCAGCTTGGTTCTGGACAGCGCGAACACCGGGGAGCTGTTTTTT. Translation gives CASSLVLDSANTGELFF.